The 11 T cell receptor beta chains in this list originate from one sample, sequenced in a study of blood T cell repertoires in COVID-19. Assay used: immunoSEQ multiplex PCR; TCRdb lists only in-frame clones, some missing. The repertoire consists of over 250,000 clones, with around 85% occurring once and the leading ten covering 5.1%. Sequenced input: peripheral blood. These receptors were taken from a man aged 45-60 years with active or convalescent COVID-19.

Of note for this clone: The same CDR3 can be traced to other DNA sequences in this sample. V usage is TRBV6-5 and J usage is TRBJ2-7; 7 bases agree with TRBD1. CDR3 length: 13 residues. Germline CDR1 and CDR2: MNHEY and SVGAGI. The J segment lost 3 bases and the V segment lost 2 bases, leaving 1 base of the junction unmatched. The DNA for the CDR3 is TGTGCCAGCAGTTACCGACAGGGCTACGAGCAGTACTTC. This sequence encodes CASSYRQGYEQYF.

The V gene is TRBV27, the J gene TRBJ1-2; the D gene is possibly TRBD1 (6 bases). The V gene lost 4 bases and the J gene lost 6 bases, with 12 bases spanning the gap. The germline V gene has CDR1 MNHEY and CDR2 SMNVEV (reference sequence). The CDR3 contains 13 residues. This CDR3 is CASSSLTGHGYTF. Written as DNA, the CDR3 is TGTGCCAGCAGTTCCTTGACAGGCCATGGCTACACCTTC.

V gene TRBV30 combines with J gene TRBJ2-7; TRBD2 is a possible D gene (6 bases). Germline-derived CDR1 and CDR2 are GTSNPN and SVGIG (reference sequence). The CDR3 spans 13 residues. Trimming cost V 5 bases and J 2 bases, with 13 bases left between them. This chain's CDR3 is CAWARGETYEQYF. The CDR3 region has the DNA TGTGCCTGGGCCCGCGGGGAGACCTACGAGCAGTACTTC.

The chain is built from TRBV6-1 and TRBJ2-5; a weak D match, TRBD2 (5 bases). Germline CDR1 MNHNS, CDR2 SASEGT. V lost 0 bases and J 5 bases, leaving 7 bases between the germline ends. CDR3 size: 13 residues. CDR3: CASSEAQRETQYF. In DNA form, the CDR3 reads TGTGCCAGCAGTGAAGCGCAGCGGGAGACCCAGTACTTC.

The CDR3 is CASSQTGQGVGAEAFF. CDR3 bases: TGTGCCAGCAGCCAAACGGGACAGGGGGTCGGCGCTGAAGCTTTCTTT. The genes are TRBV14 and TRBJ1-1, with 11 bases lining up with TRBD1. The germline CDR1 and CDR2 sequences are SGHDN and FVKESK. The ends lost 2 bases at V and 6 bases at J; junction bases unmatched: 8. CDR3 length equals 16 residues.

The genes are TRBV7-2 and TRBJ1-2; D is ambiguous. The V end lost 0 bases, the J end lost 2 bases, and 10 bases lay between the germline ends. This CDR3 is built from 15 residues. Looked up from germline, CDR1 is SGHTA and CDR2 is FQGNSA. DNA for the CDR3: TGTGCCAGCAGCTTAGCGCGGGAGGCGAACTATGGCTACACCTTC. Its translation: CASSLAREANYGYTF.

In this sample, this clone turned up once. This chain connects TRBV29-1 to TRBJ2-2; the match to TRBD1 covers 10 bases. Trimming at V came to 7 bases and at J to 4 bases, leaving 6 bases not matched to a gene. The CDR3 runs 14 residues. CDR1 and CDR2 (germline): SQVTM, ANQGSEA. The CDR3 protein is CSARTGGTTGELFF. The CDR3 region has the DNA TGCAGCGCCCGGACAGGGGGGACCACCGGGGAGCTGTTTTTT.

The chain uses TRBV3-1 (or the pseudogene TRBV3-2) and TRBJ1-5, with D unresolved. With 4 bases removed from V and 1 base from J, the gap between germline ends came to 8 bases. The CDR3 extends over 14 amino acids. The germline V gene has CDR1 LGHDT and CDR2 YNNKEL (reference sequence). In nucleotides, the CDR3 is TGTGCCAGCAGCCTGTCGGGAAGCAATCAGCCCCAGCATTTT. The encoded protein is CASSLSGSNQPQHF.

The chain has TRBV18 and TRBJ2-1, with 9 bases matching TRBD2. Per germline, CDR1 KGHSH and CDR2 LQKENI. The CDR3 spans 15 residues. Trimming at V came to 5 bases and at J to 4 bases, leaving 6 bases not matched to a gene. This CDR3 is CASSSRLADYNEQFF. CDR3 in DNA: TGTGCCAGCTCATCCCGACTAGCGGATTACAATGAGCAGTTCTTC.

This chain connects TRBV30 to TRBJ2-2, with TRBD2 matching over 8 bases. This CDR3 region has 15 residues. The V and J ends lost 1 base and 4 bases, in that order; junction bases with no gene match: 5. The germline gives CDR1 GTSNPN, CDR2 SVGIG (reference sequence). The CDR3 loop reads CAWSAGRAFTGELFF. Written as DNA, the CDR3 is TGTGCCTGGAGTGCCGGGAGGGCCTTCACCGGGGAGCTGTTTTTT.

Only one count was recorded for this clone. This sequence joins TRBV5-1 and TRBJ1-1, with D unresolved. This CDR3 region has 14 residues. The germline CDR1 and CDR2 sequences are SGHRS and YFSETQ. Deletions cut 0 bases from V and 1 base from J, with 7 bases between. The DNA for the CDR3 is TGCGCCAGCAGCTTGGACCCAGGGAACACTGAAGCTTTCTTT. Translating gives CASSLDPGNTEAFF. The full variable domain, with the rest looked up from reference TRBV5-1 and TRBJ1-1, is KAGVTQTPRYLIKTRGQQVTLSCSPISGHRSVSWYQQTPGQGLQFLFEYFSETQRNKGNFPGRFSGRQFSNSRSEMNVSTLELGDSALYLCASSLDPGNTEAFFGQGTRLTVV.